This passage covers 7 T cell receptor beta chains from one sample sequenced in a study of T-cell reconstitution after alpha-beta-depleted transplantation in children (dated by TCRdb to the mid-2010s). The sample's treatment or condition label, decoded: allogeneic hematopoietic cell transplantation with graft depleted of TCRalphabeta T cells and CD19 B cells. The library was prepared using PCR. Sequencing instrument: Illumina HiSeq 2500. To normalize quantification of the TCRbeta repertoire, the TCR libraries were built with molecular barcoding that relied on unique molecular identifiers. Through fastp at Q25 and MiXCR, TCRdb rebuilt clones from the public reads, retaining in-frame beta chains. Every entry covers one CDR3 protein and lists the most common genes and DNA from its rows. The sample data list some 200,000 distinct CDR3 sequences, and around 9.9% of these were observed just once. The biggest ten clones account for 28% of the sample.

Specimen: PBMCs, collected before TCRalphabeta/CD19-depleted stem cell transplant. Source of these receptors: a child under two years old with acute myeloid leukemia, due to receive a stem cell transplant.

This clonotype came up many times. The V call is TRBV14, the J call TRBJ2-3; D gene ambiguous. The V and J ends lost 1 base and 1 base respectively, with 6 bases between them. There are 14 residues in the CDR3. Germline CDR1 reads SGHDN; CDR2 reads FVKESK. The CDR3 nucleotides read TGTGCCAGCAGCCAAGTGTGGGGCACAGATACGCAGTATTTT. It encodes CASSQVWGTDTQYF.

This clonotype was observed at least ten times. This chain links TRBV12-3 or TRBV12-4 with TRBJ1-1, with D unclear. This CDR3 region has 15 residues. V was clipped by 2 bases and J by 4 bases, with 14 bases between them. CDR3 DNA: TGTGCCAGCAGTTTAAACCGGGCGAGGGCCACTGAAGCTTTCTTT. The encoded protein is CASSLNRARATEAFF.

This clonotype was seen ten or more times. This rearrangement joins TRBV12-3 or TRBV12-4 to TRBJ2-7; no clear D gene. CDR3 size: 12 residues. Trimming took off 2 bases at V and 6 bases at J, with 8 bases between the two ends. The CDR3 loop is CASSLLLSEQYF. CDR3 nucleotide sequence: TGTGCCAGCAGTTTACTCCTGTCCGAGCAGTACTTC.

This clonotype was counted between two and nine times. This rearrangement joins TRBV11-3 to TRBJ2-1, with 8 positions matching TRBD1. The V segment lost 7 bases and the J segment 3 bases; nucleotides outside the gene matches: 5. The germline gives CDR1 SGHNT, CDR2 YENEEA. The CDR3 runs 14 residues. The CDR3 sequence is CASNDRGYYNEQFF. The DNA of the CDR3 is TGTGCCAGCAACGACAGGGGATACTACAATGAGCAGTTCTTC.

This clonotype was detected many times. The V gene is TRBV5-1, the J gene TRBJ2-3, with D perhaps TRBD2 (5 bases). Trimming took 2 bases from V and 2 from J, leaving 9 bases between them. This CDR3 is built from 14 residues. The germline gives CDR1 SGHRS, CDR2 YFSETQ. The CDR3 DNA reads TGCGCCAGCAGCTTTCTGGACTTCACAGATACGCAGTATTTT. This translates into CASSFLDFTDTQYF.

This clonotype has at least ten counts. The chain has TRBV9 and TRBJ2-7; the D is unclear. CDR3 length: 13 residues. Germline assignment: CDR1 SGDLS and CDR2 YYNGEE. The ends were cut back, 1 base at V and 5 bases at J, with 10 bases in the middle. CDR3 loop: CASSVFGRDEQYF. CDR3 DNA sequence: TGTGCCAGCAGCGTATTTGGCCGAGACGAGCAGTACTTC.

Ten or more counts support this clonotype. This chain links TRBV19 with TRBJ1-5; D possibly corresponds to TRBD1 (6 bases). This CDR3 is built from 15 residues. V lost 6 bases to trimming and J lost 3 bases, with 15 bases between them. From germline, CDR1 is LNHDA and CDR2 SQIVND (reference sequence). The CDR3 protein is CASSRSGQFNQPQHF. DNA of the CDR3: TGTGCCAGTAGCCGGTCCGGACAGTTCAATCAGCCCCAGCATTTT.